The 11 T cell receptor beta chains reported below all come from one sample, sequenced in a study of OX40 agonist ivuxolimab in advanced cancers. Using immunoSEQ multiplex PCR, the repertoire was profiled, and TCRdb retains in-frame clones only, with some absent. The table shows roughly 100,000 clones, with about 85% occurring only once. This specimen consisted of CD4+ or CD8+ T cells sorted from blood, obtained in a trial of the OX40 agonist ivuxolimab. These receptors were obtained from an adult with an advanced solid tumor such as melanoma, head and neck, liver or kidney cancer.

This rearrangement joins TRBV5-4 to TRBJ2-1; unclear D gene. The V gene lost 1 base and the J gene lost 9 bases, with 14 bases spanning the gap. This CDR3 contains 14 residues. CDR1 is SGHNT and CDR2 is YYREEE in the germline V gene (reference sequence). DNA for the CDR3: TGTGCCAGCAGCTTGTTTCAAGGTGATGCTGAGCAGTTCTTC. This translates into CASSLFQGDAEQFF.

The genes are TRBV6-5 and TRBJ2-2; D is perhaps TRBD1 or TRBD2 (5 bases each). In germline, CDR1 is MNHEY, CDR2 SVGAGI. The CDR3 runs 15 residues. V was cut by 6 bases and J by 4 bases, with 15 bases left in between. In DNA form, the CDR3 reads TGTGCCAGCAGACAAGTTCCAGGGAGCACCGGGGAGCTGTTTTTT. Translation gives CASRQVPGSTGELFF.

The chain is built from TRBV6-6 and TRBJ1-1; D gene unclear. V was shortened by 8 bases and J by 3 bases, with 10 bases between the two germline ends. CDR3 length: 12 residues. Germline V gene sequence: CDR1 MNHNY, CDR2 SVGAGI (reference sequence). The CDR3 is CASLDGHTEAFF. The CDR3 region has the DNA TGTGCCAGCTTGGACGGCCACACTGAAGCTTTCTTT.

This rearrangement joins TRBV28 to TRBJ2-7, with 8 bases identical to TRBD1. Germline CDR1 and CDR2: MDHEN and SYDVKM. The V segment lost 6 bases and the J segment 0 bases; nucleotides outside the gene matches: 1. There are 13 residues in the CDR3. Here the CDR3 DNA reads TGTGCCAGCAGAACAGGGGGCTCCTACGAGCAGTACTTC. Residues: CASRTGGSYEQYF.

This clone was detected once. The rearrangement links TRBV21-1 to TRBJ2-5. TRBV21-1 is designated a pseudogene. This CDR3 has 15 amino acids. The CDR3 is CASSLSGASEGSQYF. CDR3 coding DNA: TGTGCCAGCAGCCTCTCTGGGGCTTCCGAGGGGTCCCAGTACTTC.

The chain employs TRBV5-1 and TRBJ1-3; D gene uncertain. The CDR3 spans 14 residues. V lost 4 bases, J lost 0 bases, and 8 bases lay in between. Looked up from germline, CDR1 is SGHRS and CDR2 is YFSETQ. CDR3: CASSPGPSGNTIYF. In DNA form, the CDR3 reads TGCGCCAGCAGCCCCGGGCCCTCTGGAAACACCATATATTTT.

The chain couples TRBV5-1 to TRBJ2-3; the match to TRBD2 covers 9 bases. Per the germline V gene, CDR1 is SGHRS and CDR2 is YFSETQ. CDR3 size: 22 residues. V was clipped by 0 bases and J by 0 bases; unmatched bases: 20. The CDR3 DNA follows: TGCGCCAGCAGCTTGGTCCCGGGAAGCGTAGGTCTAGCGGGGCTAAGCACAGATACGCAGTATTTT. Translating gives CASSLVPGSVGLAGLSTDTQYF.

The chain is built from TRBV5-6 and TRBJ1-1; D is ambiguous. The CDR3 contains 11 residues. V gave up 0 bases and J gave up 5 bases, with 2 bases separating them. Germline V gives CDR1 SGHDT, CDR2 YYEEEE. The CDR3 coding sequence is TGTGCCAGCAGCTTGGGTACTGAAGCTTTCTTT. It is translated as CASSLGTEAFF.

The chain joins TRBV18 to TRBJ1-5; D possibly corresponds to TRBD1 (5 bases). CDR1 and CDR2 (germline): KGHSH, LQKENI. The CDR3 sequence is 13 residues long. The V and J ends lost 2 bases and 5 bases respectively, with 7 bases between them. CDR3 sequence: CASSPGGYQPQHF. The CDR3 DNA reads as TGTGCCAGCTCACCAGGGGGTTATCAGCCCCAGCATTTT.

This clone came up once. The chain carries TRBV5-5 and TRBJ1-2; D remains ambiguous. CDR1 is SGHKS and CDR2 is YYEKEE in the germline V gene (reference sequence). Trimming removed 1 base at V and 3 bases at J, with 13 bases between. The CDR3 is 15 amino acids. The CDR3 DNA is TGTGCCAGCAGCTTGCATACAGCTCGTTACTATGGCTACACCTTC. It encodes CASSLHTARYYGYTF.

V usage is TRBV28 and J usage is TRBJ2-3, with TRBD2 as a possible D gene (5 bases). Trimming pared 3 bases from V and 9 bases from J, leaving 7 bases between. The CDR3 has 11 residues. Germline lookup yields CDR1 MDHEN and CDR2 SYDVKM. The CDR3 sequence is CASSFSGTQYF. The CDR3 nucleotides are TGTGCCAGCAGTTTTTCGGGGACGCAGTATTTT.